The 14 T cell receptor beta chains listed next were all sequenced from one sample in a study of blood T cell repertoires in COVID-19. Clones were read by immunoSEQ multiplex PCR, and TCRdb kept only the in-frame ones, dropping some. The table includes about 140,000 clones, approximately 90% detected once. Sequencing was performed on peripheral blood. The source is an elderly woman with acute or convalescent COVID-19.

The chain recombines TRBV5-4 with TRBJ2-5, with a possible D match to TRBD2 (5 bases). V was clipped by 4 bases and J by 5 bases, with 18 bases between them. CDR3 length: 15 residues. The germline gives CDR1 SGHNT, CDR2 YYREEE (reference sequence). This CDR3 reads CASSVPGGPGETQYF. The CDR3 bases are TGTGCCAGCAGCGTCCCGGGCGGGCCGGGGGAGACCCAGTACTTC.

This clone was counted only a few times. V and J are TRBV19 and TRBJ1-6; TRBD1 is a possible D gene (6 bases). This CDR3 spans 16 amino acids. Germline-derived CDR1 and CDR2 are LNHDA and SQIVND (reference sequence). Trimming cost V 6 bases and J 0 bases, with 12 bases left between them. The CDR3 DNA reads TGTGCCAGTAGCGCCACAGGGAGCTCCTATAATTCACCCCTCCACTTT. Translating it yields CASSATGSSYNSPLHF.

The genes are TRBV27 and TRBJ1-5, with D unresolved. V lost 2 bases and J 5 bases, leaving 16 bases between the germline ends. Germline V CDR1 and CDR2: MNHEY, SMNVEV (reference sequence). CDR3 length: 16 residues. DNA of the CDR3: TGTGCCAGCAGTTTAAGTAGCTCTCGACTCGATCAGCCCCAGCATTTT. It yields the protein CASSLSSSRLDQPQHF.

This clone was observed a handful of times. The rearrangement uses TRBV9 and TRBJ1-2, with D maybe TRBD1 (5 bases). Trimming shortened V by 0 bases and J by 2 bases, and 8 bases separated the two germline ends. This CDR3 is built from 14 residues. The germline V gene encodes CDR1 SGDLS and CDR2 YYNGEE. This CDR3 reads CASSVDGGNYGYTF. The CDR3 region has the DNA TGTGCCAGCAGCGTAGATGGGGGGAACTATGGCTACACCTTC. The full variable domain, in which reference TRBV9 and TRBJ1-2 provide the parts outside the CDR3, is DSGVTQTPKHLITATGQRVTLRCSPRSGDLSVYWYQQSLDQGLQFLIQYYNGEERAKGNILERFSAQQFPDLHSELNLSSLELGDSALYFCASSVDGGNYGYTFGSGTRLTVV.

The chain links TRBV5-3 to TRBJ1-1; TRBD1 might be the D (6 bases). TRBV5-3 is placed among ORFs of uncertain function. CDR3 size: 16 residues. Deletions cut 0 bases from V and 1 base from J, with 13 bases between. DNA of the CDR3: TGTGCCAGAAGCTTGGTTGGGGGCTTAGGGAACACTGAAGCTTTCTTT. Translated, it gives CARSLVGGLGNTEAFF.

The genes are TRBV7-8 and TRBJ2-4; 10 positions agree with TRBD2. Germline V gene lookup returns CDR1 SGHVS and CDR2 FQNEAQ. The length of the CDR3 is 14 residues. V lost 5 bases, J lost 8 bases, and 6 bases stayed unmatched. The CDR3 loop is CASSVSGGWDIQYF. As DNA, the CDR3 is TGTGCCAGCAGCGTTAGCGGGGGGTGGGACATTCAGTACTTC.

The gene calls are TRBV6-5 and TRBJ2-7; the D is unclear. Germline V lookup: CDR1 MNHEY, CDR2 SVGAGI. Between the trimmed V and J ends, which lost 7 bases and 3 bases, there was a span of 10 bases. There are 12 residues in the CDR3. CDR3 sequence (DNA): TGTGCCAGCAAGCCGCCGGGCTACGAGCAGTACTTC. Translation: CASKPPGYEQYF.

The chain links TRBV18 to TRBJ2-1, with TRBD2 matching over 11 bases. The CDR3 consists of 15 residues. The ends lost 3 bases at V and 8 bases at J; junction bases unmatched: 6. CDR1 is KGHSH, CDR2 LQKENI, per germline. The CDR3 DNA sequence: TGTGCCAGCTCACCCCTAGCGGGGGGTCGGGATGAGCAGTTCTTC. Translation gives CASSPLAGGRDEQFF.

This rearrangement joins TRBV19 to TRBJ1-2, with TRBD1 matching over 7 bases. Germline V gene sequence: CDR1 LNHDA, CDR2 SQIVND (reference sequence). This CDR3 region has 14 residues. Losses at the gene ends were 4 bases for V and 3 bases for J; bases not matched to a gene: 5. CDR3 amino acids: CASSKRDSYYGYTF. The CDR3, as DNA: TGTGCCAGTAGTAAAAGGGACAGTTACTATGGCTACACCTTC.

V is TRBV30 and J is TRBJ1-2; TRBD1 might be the D (6 bases). The CDR3 has 14 residues. The germline gives CDR1 GTSNPN, CDR2 SVGIG (reference sequence). V was pared by 0 bases and J by 7 bases, with 15 bases between. The CDR3 region is CAWSVQGTGRGYTF. The CDR3 nucleotides are TGTGCCTGGAGTGTACAGGGAACTGGGCGTGGCTACACCTTC.

V usage is TRBV25-1 and J usage is TRBJ1-1; D gene uncertain. CDR3 length: 14 amino acids. V was shortened by 5 bases and J by 0 bases, with 10 bases between the two germline ends. The V gene's germline CDR1 is MGHDK and CDR2 SYGVNS. CDR3 DNA: TGTGCCAGCAGTTCGGGGAACATGAACACTGAAGCTTTCTTT. This translates into CASSSGNMNTEAFF. The whole variable domain, filled in from reference TRBV25-1 and TRBJ1-1, reads EADIYQTPRYLVIGTGKKITLECSQTMGHDKMYWYQQDPGMELHLIHYSYGVNSTEKGDLSSESTVSRIRTEHFPLTLESARPSHTSQYLCASSSGNMNTEAFFGQGTRLTVV.

The chain joins TRBV5-4 to TRBJ1-6; 7 bases agree with TRBD1. The CDR3 contains 14 residues. J lost 10 bases, V lost 0 bases, and 4 bases had no gene match. CDR1 SGHNT and CDR2 YYREEE come from the germline V gene (reference sequence). The CDR3, as DNA: TGTGCCAGCAGCTTGGACAGGGGTGGGTCACCCCTCCACTTT. This gives the protein CASSLDRGGSPLHF.

CDR3 protein: CASSVAWGEAYGYTF. CDR3 DNA sequence: TGTGCCAGCAGCGTAGCTTGGGGGGAGGCCTATGGCTACACCTTC. This chain joins TRBV9 and TRBJ1-2; maybe TRBD1 (5 bases). V lost 0 bases to trimming and J lost 4 bases, with 13 bases between them. CDR1 is SGDLS, CDR2 YYNGEE, per germline. The CDR3 totals 15 residues. Drawing the rest from reference TRBV9 and TRBJ1-2, the complete variable domain is DSGVTQTPKHLITATGQRVTLRCSPRSGDLSVYWYQQSLDQGLQFLIQYYNGEERAKGNILERFSAQQFPDLHSELNLSSLELGDSALYFCASSVAWGEAYGYTFGSGTRLTVV.

This clone appeared a few times. The V call is TRBV5-1, the J call TRBJ2-7; 13 bases match TRBD2. The CDR3 loop spans 15 amino acids. The germline V gene has CDR1 SGHRS and CDR2 YFSETQ. After removal of 4 bases from V and 5 bases from J, the junction contained 6 bases not matched to a gene. In DNA form, the CDR3 reads TGCGCCAGCAGCATAGGACTAGCGGGGGCCCACGAGCAGTACTTC. Amino acids: CASSIGLAGAHEQYF.